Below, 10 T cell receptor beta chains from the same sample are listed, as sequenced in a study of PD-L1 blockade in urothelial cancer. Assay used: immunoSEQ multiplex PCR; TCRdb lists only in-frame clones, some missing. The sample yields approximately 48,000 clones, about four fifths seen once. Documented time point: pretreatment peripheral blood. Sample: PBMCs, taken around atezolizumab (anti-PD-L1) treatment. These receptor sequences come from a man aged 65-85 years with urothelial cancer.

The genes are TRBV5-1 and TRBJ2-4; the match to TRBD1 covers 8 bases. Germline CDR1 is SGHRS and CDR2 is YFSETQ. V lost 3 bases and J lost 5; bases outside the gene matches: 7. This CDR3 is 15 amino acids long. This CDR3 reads CASSSRTGWENIQYF. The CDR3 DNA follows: TGCGCCAGCAGCTCTCGGACAGGGTGGGAAAACATTCAGTACTTC.

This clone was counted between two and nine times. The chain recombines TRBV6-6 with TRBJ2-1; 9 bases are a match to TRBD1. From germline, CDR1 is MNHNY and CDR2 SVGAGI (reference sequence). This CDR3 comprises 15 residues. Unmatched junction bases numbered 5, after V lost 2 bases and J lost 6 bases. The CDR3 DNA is TGTGCCAGCAGTTACGAGGGGACAGGGCTCAATGAGCAGTTCTTC. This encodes CASSYEGTGLNEQFF.

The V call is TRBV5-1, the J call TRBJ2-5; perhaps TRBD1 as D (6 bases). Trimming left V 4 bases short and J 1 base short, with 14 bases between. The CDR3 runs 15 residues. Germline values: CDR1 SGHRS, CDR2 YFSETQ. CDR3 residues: CASSLDRQVQETQYF. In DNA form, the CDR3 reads TGCGCCAGCAGCCTCGACCGACAGGTCCAAGAGACCCAGTACTTC.

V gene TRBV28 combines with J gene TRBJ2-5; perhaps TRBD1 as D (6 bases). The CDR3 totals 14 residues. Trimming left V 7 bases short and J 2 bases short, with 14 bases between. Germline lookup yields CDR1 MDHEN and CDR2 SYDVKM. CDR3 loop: CASTQDSGQETQYF. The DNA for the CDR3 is TGTGCCAGCACCCAGGACAGCGGACAAGAGACCCAGTACTTC.

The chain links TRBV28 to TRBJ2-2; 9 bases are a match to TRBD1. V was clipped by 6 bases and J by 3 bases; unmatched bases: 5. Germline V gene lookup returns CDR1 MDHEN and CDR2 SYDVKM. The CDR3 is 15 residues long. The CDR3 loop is CASSSRDRDTGELFF. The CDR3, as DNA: TGTGCCAGCAGCTCCCGGGACAGGGACACCGGGGAGCTGTTTTTT.

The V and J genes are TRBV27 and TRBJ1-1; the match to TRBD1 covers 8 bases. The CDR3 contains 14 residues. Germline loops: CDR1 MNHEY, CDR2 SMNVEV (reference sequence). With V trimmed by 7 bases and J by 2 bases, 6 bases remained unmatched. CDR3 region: CASNSGQANTEAFF. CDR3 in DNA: TGTGCCAGCAATTCGGGACAGGCCAACACTGAAGCTTTCTTT.

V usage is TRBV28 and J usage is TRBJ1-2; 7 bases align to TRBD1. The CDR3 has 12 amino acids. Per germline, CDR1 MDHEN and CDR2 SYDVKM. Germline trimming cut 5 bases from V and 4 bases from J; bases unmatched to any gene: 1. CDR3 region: CASSQGGYGYTF. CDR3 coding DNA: TGTGCCAGCAGTCAGGGGGGCTATGGCTACACCTTC.

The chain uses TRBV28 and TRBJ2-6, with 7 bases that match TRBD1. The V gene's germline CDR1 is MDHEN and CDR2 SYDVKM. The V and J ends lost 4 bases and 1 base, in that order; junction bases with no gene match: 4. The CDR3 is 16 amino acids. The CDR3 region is CASSSTGESGANVLTF. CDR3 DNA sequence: TGTGCCAGCAGTTCTACAGGGGAATCTGGGGCCAACGTCCTGACTTTC.

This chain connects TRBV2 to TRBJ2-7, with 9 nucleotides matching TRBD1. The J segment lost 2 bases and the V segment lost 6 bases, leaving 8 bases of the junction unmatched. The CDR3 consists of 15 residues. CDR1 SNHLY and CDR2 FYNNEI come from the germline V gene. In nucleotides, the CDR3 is TGTGCCAGCAGACACCAAACAGGGGGCACCTACGAGCAGTACTTC. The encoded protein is CASRHQTGGTYEQYF.

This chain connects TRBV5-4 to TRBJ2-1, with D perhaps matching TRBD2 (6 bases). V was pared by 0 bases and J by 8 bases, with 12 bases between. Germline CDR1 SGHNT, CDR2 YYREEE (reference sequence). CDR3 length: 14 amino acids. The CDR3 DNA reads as TGTGCCAGCAGCTTGGAACTAGCAGTCGATGAGCAGTTCTTC. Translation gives CASSLELAVDEQFF. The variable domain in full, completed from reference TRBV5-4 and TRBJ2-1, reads ETGVTQSPTHLIKTRGQQVTLRCSSQSGHNTVSWYQQALGQGPQFIFQYYREEENGRGNFPPRFSGLQFPNYSSELNVNALELDDSALYLCASSLELAVDEQFFGPGTRLTVL.